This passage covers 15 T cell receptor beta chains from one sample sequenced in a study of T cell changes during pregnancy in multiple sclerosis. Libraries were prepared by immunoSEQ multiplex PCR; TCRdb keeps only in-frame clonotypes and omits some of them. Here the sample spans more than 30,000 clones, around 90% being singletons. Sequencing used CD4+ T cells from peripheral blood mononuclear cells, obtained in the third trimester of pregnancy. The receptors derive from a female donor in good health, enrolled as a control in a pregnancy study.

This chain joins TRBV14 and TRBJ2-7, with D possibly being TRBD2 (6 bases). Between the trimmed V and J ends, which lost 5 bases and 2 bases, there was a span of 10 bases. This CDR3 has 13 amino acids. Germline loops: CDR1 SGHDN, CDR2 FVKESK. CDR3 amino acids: CASSDAGPYEQYF. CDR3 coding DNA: TGTGCCAGCAGCGACGCGGGGCCCTACGAGCAGTACTTC.

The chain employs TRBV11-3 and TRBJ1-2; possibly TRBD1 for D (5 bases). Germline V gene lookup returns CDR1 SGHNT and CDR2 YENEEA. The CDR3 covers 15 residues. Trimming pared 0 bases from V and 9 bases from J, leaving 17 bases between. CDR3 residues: CASSLDGAAHESYTF. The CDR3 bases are TGTGCCAGCAGCTTAGATGGGGCGGCGCATGAGAGCTACACCTTC.

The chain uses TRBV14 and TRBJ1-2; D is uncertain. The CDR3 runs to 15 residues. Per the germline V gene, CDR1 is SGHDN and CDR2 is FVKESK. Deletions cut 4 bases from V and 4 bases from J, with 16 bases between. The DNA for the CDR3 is TGTGCCAGCAGCCCCCTCTCTAGCTCCATCTATGGCTACACCTTC. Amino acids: CASSPLSSSIYGYTF.

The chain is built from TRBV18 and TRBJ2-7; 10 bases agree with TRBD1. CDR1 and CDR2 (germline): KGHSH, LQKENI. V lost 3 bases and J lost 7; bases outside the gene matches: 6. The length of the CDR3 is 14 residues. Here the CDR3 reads CASSPRQGAGEQYF. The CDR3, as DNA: TGTGCCAGCTCACCCCGACAGGGGGCTGGTGAGCAGTACTTC.

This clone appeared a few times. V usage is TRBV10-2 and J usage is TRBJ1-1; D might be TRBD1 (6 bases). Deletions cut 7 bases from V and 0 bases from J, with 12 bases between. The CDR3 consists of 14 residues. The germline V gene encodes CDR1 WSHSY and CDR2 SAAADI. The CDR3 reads CASKGGPLNTEAFF. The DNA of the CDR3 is TGCGCCAGCAAAGGGGGACCCTTGAACACTGAAGCTTTCTTT.

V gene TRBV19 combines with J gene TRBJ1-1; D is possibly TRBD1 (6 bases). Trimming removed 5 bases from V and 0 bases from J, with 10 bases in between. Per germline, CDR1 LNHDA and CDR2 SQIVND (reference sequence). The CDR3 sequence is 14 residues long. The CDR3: CASSFRGLNTEAFF. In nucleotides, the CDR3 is TGTGCCAGTAGTTTTAGGGGGTTGAACACTGAAGCTTTCTTT.

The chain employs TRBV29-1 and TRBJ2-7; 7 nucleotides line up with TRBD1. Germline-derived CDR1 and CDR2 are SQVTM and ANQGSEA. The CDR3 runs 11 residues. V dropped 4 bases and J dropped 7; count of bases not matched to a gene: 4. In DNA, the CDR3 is TGCAGCGTTGGAGGGGGCAGGGAGCAGTACTTC. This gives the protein CSVGGGREQYF.

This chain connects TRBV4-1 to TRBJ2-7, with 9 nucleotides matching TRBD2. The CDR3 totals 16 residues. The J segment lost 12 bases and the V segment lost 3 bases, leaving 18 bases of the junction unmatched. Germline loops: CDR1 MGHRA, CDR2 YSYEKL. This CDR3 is CASSHGTSQPFEFRYF. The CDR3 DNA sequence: TGCGCCAGCAGCCATGGGACTAGCCAACCTTTCGAGTTTCGGTACTTC.

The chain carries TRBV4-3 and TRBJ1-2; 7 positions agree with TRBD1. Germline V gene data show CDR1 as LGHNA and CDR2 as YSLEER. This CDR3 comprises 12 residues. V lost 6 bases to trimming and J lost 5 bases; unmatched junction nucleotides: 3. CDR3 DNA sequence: TGCGCCAGCAGGGCAGGGGGATATGGCTACACCTTC. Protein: CASRAGGYGYTF.

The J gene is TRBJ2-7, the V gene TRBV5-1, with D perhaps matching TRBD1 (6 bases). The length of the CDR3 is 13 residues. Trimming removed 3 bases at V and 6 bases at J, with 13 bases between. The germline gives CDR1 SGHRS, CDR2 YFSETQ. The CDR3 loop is CASSSLQGSEQYF. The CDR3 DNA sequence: TGCGCCAGCAGCTCACTACAGGGTTCCGAGCAGTACTTC.

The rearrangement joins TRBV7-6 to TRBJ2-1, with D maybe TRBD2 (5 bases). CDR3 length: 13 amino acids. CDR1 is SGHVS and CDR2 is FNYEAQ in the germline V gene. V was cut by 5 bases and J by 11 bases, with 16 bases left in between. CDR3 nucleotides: TGTGCCAGCAGCCCCCGAACAAGCGGCCAGCAGTTCTTC. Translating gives CASSPRTSGQQFF.

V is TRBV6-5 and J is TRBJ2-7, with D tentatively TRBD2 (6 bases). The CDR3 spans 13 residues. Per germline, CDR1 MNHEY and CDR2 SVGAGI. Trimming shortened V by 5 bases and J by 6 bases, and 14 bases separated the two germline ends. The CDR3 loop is CASSPGVRLEQYF. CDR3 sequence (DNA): TGTGCCAGCAGTCCGGGAGTCCGACTCGAGCAGTACTTC.

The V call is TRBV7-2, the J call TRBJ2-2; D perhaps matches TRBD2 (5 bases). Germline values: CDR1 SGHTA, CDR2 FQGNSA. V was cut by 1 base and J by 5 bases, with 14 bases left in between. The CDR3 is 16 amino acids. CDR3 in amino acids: CASSLVGAATTGELFF. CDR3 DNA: TGTGCCAGCAGCTTAGTTGGAGCGGCGACGACCGGGGAGCTGTTTTTT.

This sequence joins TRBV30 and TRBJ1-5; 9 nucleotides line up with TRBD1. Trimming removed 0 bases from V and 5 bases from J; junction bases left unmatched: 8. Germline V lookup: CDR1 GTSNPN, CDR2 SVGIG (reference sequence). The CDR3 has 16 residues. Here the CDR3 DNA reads TGTGCCTGGAGTGTCTCAGACAGGGGGTATGATCAGCCCCAGCATTTT. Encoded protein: CAWSVSDRGYDQPQHF.

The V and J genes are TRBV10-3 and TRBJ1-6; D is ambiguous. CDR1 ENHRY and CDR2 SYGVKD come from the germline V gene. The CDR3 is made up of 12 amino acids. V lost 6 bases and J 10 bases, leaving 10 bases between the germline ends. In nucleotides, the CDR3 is TGTGCCATCAGGACCCCAGCGTCACCCCTCCACTTT. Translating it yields CAIRTPASPLHF.